This T cell receptor beta chain was captured by sequencing in a study of T-cell reconstitution after alpha-beta-depleted transplantation in children. Study conclusions and caveats: At around two months after transplant, the alpha-beta T cells were reportedly derived from several hundred expanded clones that came from non-depleted graft cells. Most T-cell counts and diversity one year after the transplant came from T cells that were newly produced.

About this clonotype: What it recognizes is unknown.

CDR3 size: 17 residues. Trimming removed 5 bases at V and 3 bases at J, with 22 bases between. Germline V gene data show CDR1 as SGHTA and CDR2 as FQGNSA. Preparation of the TCRbeta library was carried out with unique molecular identifiers. From the PCR reads, TCRdb called clonotypes with MiXCR, one entry per CDR3 protein. Among some 830,000 distinct CDR3 sequences listed, roughly 15% were seen once. The specimen was PBMCs, mostly from graft donor cells, collected 360 days after TCRalphabeta/CD19-depleted stem cell transplant. The origin of this receptor is a male patient between 10 and 17 years old who had a stem cell transplant for acute lymphoblastic leukemia, so the T cells may come from the graft donor. This chain joins TRBV7-2 and TRBJ2-5, with D possibly being TRBD1 (6 bases). CDR3 nucleotides: TGTGCCAGCAGCCCTACCCTGGGGGCTAGCAGAAAAGAGACCCAGTACTTC. The encoded protein is CASSPTLGASRKETQYF.